This TCR beta chain was obtained from a study of a mutant IDH1 vaccine in newly diagnosed glioma. For the study at large: Treated individuals were approximately 62% male and 37.5% female, averaging approximately 40 years of age. Study results and caveats: Pseudoprogression looked unconnected to shifts in top peripheral T cell clonotypes.

The sample's time point: baseline, week 1 (first vaccination visit). Treatment defined: pre-vaccination baseline after standard-of-care therapy. Donors harbored newly found WHO grade 3 or 4 IDH1-mutant, ATRX-lost astrocytomas. TCRdb's table, derived via immunoSEQ multiplex PCR, lists solely in-frame clones and lacks some. The sample has 85,000 to 100,000 clones; approximately 90% are singletons. Germline lookup yields CDR1 SGHRS and CDR2 YFSETQ. Trimming removed 5 bases at V and 2 bases at J, with 8 bases between. The CDR3 length is 14 residues. Details on this clone: The target antigen is unknown.

This material consisted of PBMCs, taken from a glioma patient treated with radiotherapy, temozolomide or both. This clonotype was obtained from a woman aged 45 to 65 with glioma. The gene calls are TRBV5-1 and TRBJ2-6; D is uncertain. The CDR3 DNA sequence: TGCGCCAGCAGTTTCGCTCCTGGGGCCAACGTCCTGACTTTC. Amino acids: CASSFAPGANVLTF.